This T cell receptor (beta chain) was recovered during a study of blood T cell repertoires in COVID-19. Looking at the study overall: Sample material is recorded as cDNA or gDNA derived from T cells, B-cell-depleted T cells, or PBMCs.

Patients at the Seattle site were enrolled during active infection and followed longitudinally. Germline CDR1 is SGHTA and CDR2 is FQGNSA. Trimming removed 4 bases from V and 7 bases from J, with 8 bases in between. The CDR3 has 13 residues. In the study's own analysis: Reference gene primer amplification yielded estimated nucleated cell counts. Repertoires were generated with immunoSEQ multiplex PCR, while TCRdb's copy carries only in-frame clones and drops some. That table gives V, J and clone size, and the DNA gave D and trimming. Among around 57,000 clones listed, around 90% were seen once. The TCR sequence derives from a woman of 80 years or more with COVID-19, enrolled during active disease. The specimen was peripheral blood. The chain employs TRBV7-2 and TRBJ1-6; D ambiguous. For the CDR3, the DNA is TGTGCCAGCAGCTCGTTCGGGAATTCACCCCTCCACTTT. Its translation is CASSSFGNSPLHF.